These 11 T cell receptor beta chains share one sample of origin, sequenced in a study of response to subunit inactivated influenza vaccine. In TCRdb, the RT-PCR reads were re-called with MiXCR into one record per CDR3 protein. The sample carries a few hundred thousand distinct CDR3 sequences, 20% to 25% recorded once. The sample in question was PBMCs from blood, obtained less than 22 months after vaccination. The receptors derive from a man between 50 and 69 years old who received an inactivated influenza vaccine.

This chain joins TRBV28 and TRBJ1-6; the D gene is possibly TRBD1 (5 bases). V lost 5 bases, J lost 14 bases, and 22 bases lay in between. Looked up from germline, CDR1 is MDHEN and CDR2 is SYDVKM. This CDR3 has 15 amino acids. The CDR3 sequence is CASSPLVGVGFALHF. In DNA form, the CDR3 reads TGTGCCAGCAGTCCCCTCGTGGGGGTAGGGTTTGCCCTCCACTTT. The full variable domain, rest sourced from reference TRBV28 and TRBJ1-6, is DVKVTQSSRYLVKRTGEKVFLECVQDMDHENMFWYRQDPGLGLRLIYFSYDVKMKEKGDIPEGYSVSREKKERFSLILESASTNQTSMYLCASSPLVGVGFALHFGNGTRLTVT.

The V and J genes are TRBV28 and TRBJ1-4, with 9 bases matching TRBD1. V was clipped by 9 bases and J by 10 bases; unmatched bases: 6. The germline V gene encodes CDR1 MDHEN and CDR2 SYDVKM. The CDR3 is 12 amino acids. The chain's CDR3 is CASHRGQGKLFF. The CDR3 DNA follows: TGTGCCAGTCACAGGGGGCAAGGAAAACTGTTTTTT.

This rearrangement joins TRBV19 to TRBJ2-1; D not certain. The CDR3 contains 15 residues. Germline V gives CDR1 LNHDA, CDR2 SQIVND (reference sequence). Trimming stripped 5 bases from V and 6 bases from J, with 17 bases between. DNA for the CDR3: TGTGCCAGTAGTCATATCCCGTACTATGGCAATGAGCAGTTCTTC. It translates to CASSHIPYYGNEQFF.

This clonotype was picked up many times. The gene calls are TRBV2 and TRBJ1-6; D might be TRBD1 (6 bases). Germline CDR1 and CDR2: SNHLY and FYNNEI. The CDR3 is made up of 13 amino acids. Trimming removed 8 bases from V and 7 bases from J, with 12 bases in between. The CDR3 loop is CASLRTENSPLHF. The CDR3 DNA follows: TGTGCCAGCCTGCGGACAGAAAATTCACCCCTCCACTTT.

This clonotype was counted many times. The CDR3 is CASSLGGAGGYTF. The CDR3 DNA follows: TGTGCCAGCAGTTTAGGAGGGGCCGGTGGCTACACCTTC. This chain links TRBV12-3 or TRBV12-4 with TRBJ1-2; D is possibly TRBD1 (5 bases). The CDR3 length is 13 residues. V was pared by 1 base and J by 7 bases, with 10 bases between.

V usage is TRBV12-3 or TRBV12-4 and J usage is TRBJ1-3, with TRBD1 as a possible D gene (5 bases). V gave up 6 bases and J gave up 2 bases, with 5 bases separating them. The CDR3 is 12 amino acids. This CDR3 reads CASRQAGNTIYF. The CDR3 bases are TGTGCCAGCAGACAGGCTGGAAACACCATATATTTT.

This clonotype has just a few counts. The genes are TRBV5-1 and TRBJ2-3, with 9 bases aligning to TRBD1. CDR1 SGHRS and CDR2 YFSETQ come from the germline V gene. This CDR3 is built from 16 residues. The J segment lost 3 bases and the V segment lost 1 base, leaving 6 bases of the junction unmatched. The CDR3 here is CASSLRPGTGTDTQYF. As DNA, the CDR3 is TGCGCCAGCAGCTTGCGTCCCGGGACAGGGACAGATACGCAGTATTTT.

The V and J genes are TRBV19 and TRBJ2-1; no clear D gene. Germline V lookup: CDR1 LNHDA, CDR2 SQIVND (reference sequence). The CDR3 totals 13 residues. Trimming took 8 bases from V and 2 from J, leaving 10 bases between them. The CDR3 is CASGSRPYNEQFF. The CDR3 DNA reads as TGTGCCAGTGGCTCGCGCCCCTACAATGAGCAGTTCTTC.

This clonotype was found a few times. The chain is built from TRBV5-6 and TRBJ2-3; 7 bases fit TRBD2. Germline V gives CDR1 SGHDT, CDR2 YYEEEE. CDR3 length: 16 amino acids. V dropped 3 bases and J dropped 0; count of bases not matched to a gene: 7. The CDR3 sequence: CASSYHGRGSTDTQYF. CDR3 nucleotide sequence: TGTGCCAGCAGCTACCACGGGCGGGGGAGCACAGATACGCAGTATTTT.

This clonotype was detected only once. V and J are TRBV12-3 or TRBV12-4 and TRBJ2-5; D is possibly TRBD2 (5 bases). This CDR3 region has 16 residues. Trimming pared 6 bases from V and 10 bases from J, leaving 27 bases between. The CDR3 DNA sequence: TGTGCCAGCAGCCCTACCATAACCTTACCGGGTCGGGACCAGTACTTC. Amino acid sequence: CASSPTITLPGRDQYF.

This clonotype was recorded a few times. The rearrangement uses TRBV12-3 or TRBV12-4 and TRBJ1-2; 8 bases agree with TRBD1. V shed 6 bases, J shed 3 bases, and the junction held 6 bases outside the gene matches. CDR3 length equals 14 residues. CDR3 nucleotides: TGTGCCAGCAGGCAGGGGGCGGGGGACTATGGCTACACCTTC. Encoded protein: CASRQGAGDYGYTF.